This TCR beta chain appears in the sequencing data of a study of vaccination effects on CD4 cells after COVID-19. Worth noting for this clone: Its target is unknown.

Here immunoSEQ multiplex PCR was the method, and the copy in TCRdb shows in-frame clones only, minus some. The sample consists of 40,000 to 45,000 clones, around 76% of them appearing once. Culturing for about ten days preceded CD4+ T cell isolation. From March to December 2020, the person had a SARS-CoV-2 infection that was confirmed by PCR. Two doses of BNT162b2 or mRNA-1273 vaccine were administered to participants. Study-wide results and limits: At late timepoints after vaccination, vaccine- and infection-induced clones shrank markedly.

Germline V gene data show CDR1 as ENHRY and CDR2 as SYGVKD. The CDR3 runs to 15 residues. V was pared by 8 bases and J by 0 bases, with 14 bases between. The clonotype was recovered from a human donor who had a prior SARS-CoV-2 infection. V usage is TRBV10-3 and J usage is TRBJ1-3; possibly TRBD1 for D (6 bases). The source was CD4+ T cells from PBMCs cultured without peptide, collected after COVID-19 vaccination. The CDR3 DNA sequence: TGTGCCATCGGAGGGGGACTCTCCTCTGGAAACACCATATATTTT. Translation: CAIGGGLSSGNTIYF.